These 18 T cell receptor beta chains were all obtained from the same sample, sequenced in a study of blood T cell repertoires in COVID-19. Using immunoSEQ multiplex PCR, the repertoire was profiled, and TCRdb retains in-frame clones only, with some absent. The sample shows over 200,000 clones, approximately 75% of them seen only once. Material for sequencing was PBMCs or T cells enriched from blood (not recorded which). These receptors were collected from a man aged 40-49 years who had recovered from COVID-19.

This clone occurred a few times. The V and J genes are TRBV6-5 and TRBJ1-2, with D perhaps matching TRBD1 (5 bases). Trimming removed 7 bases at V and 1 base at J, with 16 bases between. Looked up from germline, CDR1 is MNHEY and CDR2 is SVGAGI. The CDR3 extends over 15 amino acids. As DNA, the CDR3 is TGTGCCAGCACCCGATTGGGGGGAGTTAACTATGGCTACACCTTC. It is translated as CASTRLGGVNYGYTF.

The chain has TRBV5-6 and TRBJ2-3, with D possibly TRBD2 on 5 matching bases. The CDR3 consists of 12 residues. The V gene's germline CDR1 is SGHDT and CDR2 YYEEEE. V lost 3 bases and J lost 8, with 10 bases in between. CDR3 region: CASSYVEGTQYF. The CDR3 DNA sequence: TGTGCCAGCAGCTATGTTGAGGGTACGCAGTATTTT.

The CDR3 DNA is TGCAGCACGACGACTGGAGGCGGGACTGAAGCTTTCTTT. Translated: CSTTTGGGTEAFF. The J gene is TRBJ1-1, the V gene TRBV29-1; no firm D call. CDR3 size: 13 residues. Per germline, CDR1 SQVTM and CDR2 ANQGSEA. Trimming left V 8 bases short and J 5 bases short, with 18 bases between.

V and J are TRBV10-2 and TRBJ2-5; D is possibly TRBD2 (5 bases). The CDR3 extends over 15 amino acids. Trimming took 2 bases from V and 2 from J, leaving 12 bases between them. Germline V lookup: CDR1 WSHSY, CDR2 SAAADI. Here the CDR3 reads CASSEPRAAQETQYF. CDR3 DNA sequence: TGCGCCAGCAGTGAGCCGAGGGCAGCACAAGAGACCCAGTACTTC.

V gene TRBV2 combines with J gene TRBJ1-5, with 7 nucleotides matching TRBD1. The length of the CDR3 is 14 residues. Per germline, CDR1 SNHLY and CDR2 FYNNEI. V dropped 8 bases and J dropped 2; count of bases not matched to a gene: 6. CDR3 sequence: CASGDRARNQPQHF. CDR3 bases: TGTGCCAGCGGAGACAGGGCTCGCAATCAGCCCCAGCATTTT.

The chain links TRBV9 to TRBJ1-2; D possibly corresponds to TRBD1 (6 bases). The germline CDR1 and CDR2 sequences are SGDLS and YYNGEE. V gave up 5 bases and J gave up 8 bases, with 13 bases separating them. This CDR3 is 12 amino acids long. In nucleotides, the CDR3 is TGTGCCAGCAGTTTACAGGGTATCGGCTACACCTTC. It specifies CASSLQGIGYTF.

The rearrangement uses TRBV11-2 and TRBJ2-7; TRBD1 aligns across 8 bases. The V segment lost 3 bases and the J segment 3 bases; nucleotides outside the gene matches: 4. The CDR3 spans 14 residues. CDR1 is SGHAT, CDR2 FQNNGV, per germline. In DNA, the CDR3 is TGTGCCAGCAGCTTTGGACAGGGCCTCTACGAGCAGTACTTC. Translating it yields CASSFGQGLYEQYF.

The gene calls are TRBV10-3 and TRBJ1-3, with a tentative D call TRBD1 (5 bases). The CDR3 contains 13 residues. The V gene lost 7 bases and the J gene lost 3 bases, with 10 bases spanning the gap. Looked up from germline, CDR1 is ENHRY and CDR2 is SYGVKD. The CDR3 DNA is TGTGCCATCACCTCAGGGTATGGAAACACCATATATTTT. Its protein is CAITSGYGNTIYF.

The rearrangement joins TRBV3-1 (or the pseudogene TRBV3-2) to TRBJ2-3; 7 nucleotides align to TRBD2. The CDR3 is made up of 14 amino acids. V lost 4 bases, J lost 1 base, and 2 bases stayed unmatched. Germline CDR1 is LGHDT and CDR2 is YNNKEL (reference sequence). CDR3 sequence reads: CASSPSGRTDTQYF. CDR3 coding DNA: TGTGCCAGCAGCCCTAGCGGTCGCACAGATACGCAGTATTTT.

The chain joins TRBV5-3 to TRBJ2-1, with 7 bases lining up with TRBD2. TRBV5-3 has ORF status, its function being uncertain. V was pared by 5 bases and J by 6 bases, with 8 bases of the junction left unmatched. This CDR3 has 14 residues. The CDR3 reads CARSSQGLTNEQFF. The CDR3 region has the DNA TGTGCCAGAAGTTCTCAGGGACTAACCAATGAGCAGTTCTTC.

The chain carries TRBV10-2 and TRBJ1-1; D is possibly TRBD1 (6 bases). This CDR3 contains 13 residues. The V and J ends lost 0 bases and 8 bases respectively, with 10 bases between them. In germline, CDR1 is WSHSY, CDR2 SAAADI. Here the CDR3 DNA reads TGCGCCAGCAGTGAGTCAAGGACAGAGGAAGCTTTCTTT. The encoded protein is CASSESRTEEAFF.

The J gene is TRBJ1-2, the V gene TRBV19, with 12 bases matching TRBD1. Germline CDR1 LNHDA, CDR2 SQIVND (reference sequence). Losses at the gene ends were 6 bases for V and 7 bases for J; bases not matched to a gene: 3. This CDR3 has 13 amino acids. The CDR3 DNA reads TGTGCCAGTAGGGGGGACAGGGGGCTTGGCTACACCTTC. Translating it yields CASRGDRGLGYTF.

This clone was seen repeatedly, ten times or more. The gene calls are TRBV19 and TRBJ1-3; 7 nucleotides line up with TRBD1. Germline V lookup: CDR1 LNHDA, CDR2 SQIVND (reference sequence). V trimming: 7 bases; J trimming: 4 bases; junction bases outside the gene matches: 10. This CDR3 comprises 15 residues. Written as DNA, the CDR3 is TGTGCCAGTACTCAAAGAGGGGGCGAAGGAAACACCATATATTTT. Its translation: CASTQRGGEGNTIYF.

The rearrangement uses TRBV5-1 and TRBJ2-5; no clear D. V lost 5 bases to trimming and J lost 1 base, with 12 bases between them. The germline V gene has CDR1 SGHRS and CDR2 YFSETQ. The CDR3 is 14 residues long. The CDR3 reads CASSLTHPQETQYF. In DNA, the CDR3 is TGCGCCAGCAGTCTCACTCATCCCCAAGAGACCCAGTACTTC.

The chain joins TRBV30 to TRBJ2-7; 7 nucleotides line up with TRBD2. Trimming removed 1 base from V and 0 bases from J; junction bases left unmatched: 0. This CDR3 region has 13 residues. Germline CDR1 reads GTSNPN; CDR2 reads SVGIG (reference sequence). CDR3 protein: CAWSGTSSYEQYF. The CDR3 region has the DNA TGTGCCTGGAGTGGGACTAGCTCCTACGAGCAGTACTTC.

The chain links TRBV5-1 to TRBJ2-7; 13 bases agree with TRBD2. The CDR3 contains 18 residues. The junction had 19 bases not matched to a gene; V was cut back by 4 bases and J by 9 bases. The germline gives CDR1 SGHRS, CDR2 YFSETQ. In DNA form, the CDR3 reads TGCGCCAGCAGCGGAGGGGGGTCGTCAGGACTAGCGGGAGTCACGCAGTACTTC. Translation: CASSGGGSSGLAGVTQYF.

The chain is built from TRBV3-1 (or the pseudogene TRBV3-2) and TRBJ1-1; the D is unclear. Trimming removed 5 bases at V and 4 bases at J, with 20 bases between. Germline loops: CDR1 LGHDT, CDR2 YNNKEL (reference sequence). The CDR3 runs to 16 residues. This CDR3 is CASSSSSRGGGTEAFF. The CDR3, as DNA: TGTGCCAGCAGCTCCTCCTCTCGGGGTGGAGGCACTGAAGCTTTCTTT.

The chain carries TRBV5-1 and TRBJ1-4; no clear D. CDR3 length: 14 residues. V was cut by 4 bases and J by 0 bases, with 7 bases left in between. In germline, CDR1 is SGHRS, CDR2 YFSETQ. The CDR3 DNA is TGCGCCAGCAGCCCAGTCTCAACTAATGAAAAACTGTTTTTT. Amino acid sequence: CASSPVSTNEKLFF.